The clone carrying this T cell receptor beta chain was detected many times. Its antigen is unidentified. The read gets to within 3 residues of the CDR3 end, and the germline J gene fills in the rest. The data are from a study of T cell clonality in common variable immunodeficiency. Study-wide results and limits: Shared TCRbeta clones were fewer between CVID subjects than controls. CVID subjects showed higher TCRbeta clonality than healthy controls.

With 3 bases clipped from V and 5 bases from J, the junction kept 4 bases outside the gene matches. The CDR3 runs 15 residues. Germline V gives CDR1 MNHNS, CDR2 SASEGT. Assay used: immunoSEQ multiplex PCR; TCRdb lists only in-frame clones, some missing. This repertoire holds 50,000 to 65,000 clones, and none appear only once. V is TRBV6-1 and J is TRBJ2-7; TRBD2 matches 13 bases. The receptor comes from a person aged 18 to 75 in good health. Sequences were obtained from peripheral blood mononuclear cells. CDR3: CASSDGLAGDNEQYF. Incomplete CDR3 DNA: TGTGCCAGCAGTGATGGACTAGCGGGAGACAACGAG.